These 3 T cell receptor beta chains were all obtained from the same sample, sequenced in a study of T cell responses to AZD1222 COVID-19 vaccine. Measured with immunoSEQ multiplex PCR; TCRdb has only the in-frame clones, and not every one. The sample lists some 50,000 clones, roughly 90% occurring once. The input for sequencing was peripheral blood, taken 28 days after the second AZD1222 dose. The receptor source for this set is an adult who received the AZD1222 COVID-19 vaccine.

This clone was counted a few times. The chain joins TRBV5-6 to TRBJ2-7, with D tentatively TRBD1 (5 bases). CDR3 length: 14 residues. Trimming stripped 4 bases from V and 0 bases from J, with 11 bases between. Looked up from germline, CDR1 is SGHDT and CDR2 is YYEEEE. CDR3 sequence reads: CASSPRVSSYEQYF. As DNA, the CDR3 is TGTGCCAGCAGCCCCAGGGTGAGCTCCTACGAGCAGTACTTC.

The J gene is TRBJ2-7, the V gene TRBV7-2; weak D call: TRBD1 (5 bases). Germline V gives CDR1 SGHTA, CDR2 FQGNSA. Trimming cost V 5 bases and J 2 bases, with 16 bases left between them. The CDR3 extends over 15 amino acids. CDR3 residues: CASSAQTGSAYEQYF. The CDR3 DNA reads TGTGCCAGCAGCGCCCAAACAGGTTCTGCCTACGAGCAGTACTTC.

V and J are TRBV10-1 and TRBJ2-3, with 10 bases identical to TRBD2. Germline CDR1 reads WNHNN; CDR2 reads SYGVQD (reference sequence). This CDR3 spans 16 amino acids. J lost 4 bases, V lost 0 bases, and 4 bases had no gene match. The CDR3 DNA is TGCGCCAGCAGTGAGTCGCTAGCGGGAGACCCAGATACGCAGTATTTT. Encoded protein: CASSESLAGDPDTQYF.